One sample yielded the 13 T cell receptor beta chains listed below, sequenced in a study of T cell changes during pregnancy in multiple sclerosis. Assay used: immunoSEQ multiplex PCR; TCRdb lists only in-frame clones, some missing. The data show 55,000 to 80,000 clones, under 90% seen once. The starting material was peripheral blood, obtained after pregnancy. All receptors come from a female donor in good health, enrolled as a control in a pregnancy study.

The DNA of the CDR3 is TGTGCCAGTAGTCCCAGACTTAGCTCCTACGAGCAGTACTTC. This gives the protein CASSPRLSSYEQYF. The rearrangement joins TRBV19 to TRBJ2-7; D remains unclear. The CDR3 is made up of 14 amino acids. Germline values: CDR1 LNHDA, CDR2 SQIVND (reference sequence). V was clipped by 5 bases and J by 0 bases, with 11 bases between them. Variable domain in full (rest from reference TRBV19 and TRBJ2-7): DGGITQSPKYLFRKEGQNVTLSCEQNLNHDAMYWYRQDPGQGLRLIYYSQIVNDFQKGDIAEGYSVSREKKESFPLTVTSAQKNPTAFYLCASSPRLSSYEQYFGPGTRLTVT.

The CDR3 DNA reads as TGTGCCAGCAGCTTAGTTGGCGGGATAAACTACGAGCAGTACTTC. Translated, it gives CASSLVGGINYEQYF. The chain combines TRBV7-2 with TRBJ2-7; weak D call: TRBD2 (6 bases). This CDR3 comprises 15 residues. Germline-derived CDR1 and CDR2 are SGHTA and FQGNSA. Deletions cut 1 base from V and 3 bases from J, with 13 bases between.

The chain combines TRBV2 with TRBJ2-7; D may be TRBD1 (7 bases). This CDR3 has 13 residues. Germline CDR1 and CDR2: SNHLY and FYNNEI. Trimming stripped 11 bases from V and 3 bases from J, with 17 bases between. CDR3 bases: TGTGCCGGGGGGACAGTTCCTGGCTACGAGCAGTACTTC. Translation: CAGGTVPGYEQYF.

The chain is built from TRBV5-4 and TRBJ2-7; D call uncertain. Trimming stripped 0 bases from V and 6 bases from J, with 13 bases between. There are 14 residues in the CDR3. Germline V CDR1 and CDR2: SGHNT, YYREEE (reference sequence). The CDR3 reads CASSLVRGSGEQYF. The CDR3 nucleotides read TGTGCCAGCAGCTTGGTTAGAGGATCGGGCGAGCAGTACTTC. The full variable domain, in which reference TRBV5-4 and TRBJ2-7 provide the parts outside the CDR3, is ETGVTQSPTHLIKTRGQQVTLRCSSQSGHNTVSWYQQALGQGPQFIFQYYREEENGRGNFPPRFSGLQFPNYSSELNVNALELDDSALYLCASSLVRGSGEQYFGPGTRLTVT.

V gene TRBV30 combines with J gene TRBJ1-1; D may be TRBD1 (6 bases). The CDR3 spans 15 residues. V lost 2 bases, J lost 6 bases, and 19 bases lay in between. The germline V gene has CDR1 GTSNPN and CDR2 SVGIG (reference sequence). The DNA for the CDR3 is TGTGCCTGGAGTCAATATAGGGGGATCAGTTCTGAAGCTTTCTTT. Translation gives CAWSQYRGISSEAFF.

This chain links TRBV7-2 with TRBJ2-5, with 7 bases lining up with TRBD1. Trimming at V came to 5 bases and at J to 5 bases, leaving 11 bases not matched to a gene. The CDR3 has 15 residues. Germline V gene lookup returns CDR1 SGHTA and CDR2 FQGNSA. CDR3 DNA sequence: TGTGCCAGCAGCGGAAGGGACAGAGAACTGGAGACCCAGTACTTC. Translation gives CASSGRDRELETQYF. Variable domain in full (rest from reference TRBV7-2 and TRBJ2-5): GAGVSQSPSNKVTEKGKDVELRCDPISGHTALYWYRQSLGQGLEFLIYFQGNSAPDKSGLPSDRFSAERTGGSVSTLTIQRTQQEDSAVYLCASSGRDRELETQYFGPGTRLLVL.

This clone was observed a handful of times. The chain employs TRBV29-1 and TRBJ1-1; D is unclear. The CDR3 sequence is 14 residues long. With 5 bases removed from V and 4 bases from J, the gap between germline ends came to 17 bases. Germline values: CDR1 SQVTM, CDR2 ANQGSEA. The CDR3 nucleotides are TGCAGCGTTCCTAGTGGATCCCTCGGCACTGAAGCTTTCTTT. This codes for CSVPSGSLGTEAFF.

V gene TRBV6-5 combines with J gene TRBJ1-1; TRBD1 matches 9 bases. V was pared by 6 bases and J by 5 bases, with 10 bases of the junction left unmatched. Germline loops: CDR1 MNHEY, CDR2 SVGAGI. CDR3 length: 15 amino acids. CDR3: CASRQDRGKGTEAFF. The CDR3 DNA reads as TGTGCCAGCAGGCAGGACAGGGGTAAAGGAACTGAAGCTTTCTTT.

The rearrangement joins TRBV7-9 to TRBJ2-1; 13 nucleotides match TRBD2. This CDR3 has 17 residues. Germline trimming cut 1 base from V and 10 bases from J; bases unmatched to any gene: 10. Germline-derived CDR1 and CDR2 are SEHNR and FQNEAQ (reference sequence). The CDR3 region has the DNA TGTGCCAGCAGCTTAGGTCAGGGGACTAGCGGGGATTTAGAGCAGTTCTTC. Residues: CASSLGQGTSGDLEQFF.

V usage is TRBV7-2 and J usage is TRBJ1-3; TRBD1 is a possible D gene (5 bases). CDR3 length: 14 residues. Trimming pared 4 bases from V and 1 base from J, leaving 8 bases between. Germline V gene sequence: CDR1 SGHTA, CDR2 FQGNSA. Written as DNA, the CDR3 is TGTGCCAGCAGCTCCTCAGGGTCTGGAAACACCATATATTTT. It codes for CASSSSGSGNTIYF.

The count of this clone is one. The chain is built from TRBV15 and TRBJ2-2; TRBD2 matches 12 bases. CDR3 length: 16 amino acids. With 5 bases clipped from V and 2 bases from J, the junction kept 3 bases outside the gene matches. The germline V gene has CDR1 LNHNV and CDR2 YYDKDF (reference sequence). The CDR3 region has the DNA TGTGCCACCAGCCTAGCGGGAGGGACAAACACCGGGGAGCTGTTTTTT. Translating gives CATSLAGGTNTGELFF.

The chain combines TRBV7-8 with TRBJ1-3; D not certain. Germline-derived CDR1 and CDR2 are SGHVS and FQNEAQ. The V and J ends lost 1 base and 0 bases respectively, with 7 bases between them. The CDR3 has 15 amino acids. The CDR3 coding sequence is TGTGCCAGCAGCTTAGGCAGGCACTCTGGAAACACCATATATTTT. Its translation is CASSLGRHSGNTIYF.

The chain carries TRBV5-4 and TRBJ2-3; the match to TRBD2 covers 11 bases. Germline CDR1 SGHNT, CDR2 YYREEE (reference sequence). Losses at the gene ends were 1 base for V and 0 bases for J; bases not matched to a gene: 4. The CDR3 is made up of 17 amino acids. For the CDR3, the DNA is TGTGCCAGCAGCTTGCCAACTAGCGGGGGAAGCACAGATACGCAGTATTTT. The encoded protein is CASSLPTSGGSTDTQYF.